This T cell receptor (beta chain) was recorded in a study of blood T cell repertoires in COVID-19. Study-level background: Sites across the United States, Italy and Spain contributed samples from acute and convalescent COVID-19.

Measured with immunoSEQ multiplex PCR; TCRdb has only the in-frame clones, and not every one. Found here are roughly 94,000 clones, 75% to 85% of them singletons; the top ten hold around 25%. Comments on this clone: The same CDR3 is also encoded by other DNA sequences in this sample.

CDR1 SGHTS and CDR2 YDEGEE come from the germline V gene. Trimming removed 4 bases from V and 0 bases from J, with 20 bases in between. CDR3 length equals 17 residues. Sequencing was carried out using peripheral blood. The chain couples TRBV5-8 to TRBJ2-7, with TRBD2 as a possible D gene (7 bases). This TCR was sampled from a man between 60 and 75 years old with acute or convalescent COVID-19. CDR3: CASSLRGRGGASYEQYF. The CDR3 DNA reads TGTGCCAGCAGCCTCCGGGGGAGGGGGGGCGCCTCCTACGAGCAGTACTTC.